What follows are 32 T cell receptor beta chains derived from one specimen sequenced in a study of T cell repertoires and Cas9 in healthy adults (dated by TCRdb to the late 2010s). Receptor amplification or capture employed the immunoSEQ multiplex PCR assay. TCRdb took this table from immuneACCESS and kept in-frame rearrangements with V and J called. Such tables lack part of the clones; where checked against another copy, unresolved V genes explain under half of the gap, and the rest is unexplained. This sample is represented by 22,000 or so clones; around 90% of them were singletons. The ten top clones hold approximately 0.77% of the sample. The sample comprised CD4+ effector T cells (CD127+, CD25-, CD137-, CD154-) from PBMCs; culture status not recorded. The receptors were sampled from a human donor in good health.

J is TRBJ2-7 and V is TRBV6-5; 9 nucleotides match TRBD2. The V and J ends lost 6 bases and 2 bases, in that order; junction bases with no gene match: 5. The V gene's germline CDR1 is MNHEY and CDR2 SVGAGI. The CDR3 is made up of 14 amino acids. The CDR3 DNA is TGTGCCAGCAGGAGGACTAGCGTCACCTACGAGCAGTACGTC. It yields the protein CASRRTSVTYEQYV.

The chain combines TRBV19 with TRBJ2-1; 12 nucleotides align to TRBD2. Germline CDR1 and CDR2: LNHDA and SQIVND (reference sequence). J gave up 6 bases and V 1 base, and 7 bases lay outside the gene matches. CDR3 length: 17 residues. For the CDR3, the DNA is TGTGCCAGTAGTATAGCGGCTAGCGGGAGGGCCTCCAATGAGCAGTTCTTC. Amino acid sequence: CASSIAASGRASNEQFF.

The V call is TRBV11-2, the J call TRBJ1-4, with 9 bases that match TRBD1. CDR1 SGHAT and CDR2 FQNNGV come from the germline V gene. Germline trimming cut 3 bases from V and 7 bases from J; bases unmatched to any gene: 6. The CDR3 runs 15 residues. In DNA form, the CDR3 reads TGTGCCAGCAGCTTCACACAGGGGGCATTTGAAAAACTGTTTTTT. Translated: CASSFTQGAFEKLFF. The full variable domain, with the rest looked up from reference TRBV11-2 and TRBJ1-4, is EAGVAQSPRYKIIEKRQSVAFWCNPISGHATLYWYQQILGQGPKLLIQFQNNGVVDDSQLPKDRFSAERLKGVDSTLKIQPAKLEDSAVYLCASSFTQGAFEKLFFGSGTQLSVL.

With regard to this clone: Other DNA sequences in the sample encode the same CDR3. The gene calls are TRBV9 and TRBJ2-5, with D perhaps matching TRBD2 (6 bases). The CDR3 has 16 residues. Germline CDR1 and CDR2: SGDLS and YYNGEE. V was trimmed by 0 bases and J by 3 bases, leaving 15 bases between them. CDR3 sequence reads: CASSVERTGVEETQYF. The CDR3 nucleotides are TGTGCCAGCAGCGTAGAGCGAACGGGAGTAGAAGAGACCCAGTACTTC.

As for this clone: Other DNA sequences in this specimen translate into the identical CDR3. The rearrangement links TRBV28 to TRBJ2-2, with 8 bases matching TRBD2. Germline CDR1 reads MDHEN; CDR2 reads SYDVKM. V shed 2 bases and J 3 bases; nucleotides not matched to a gene: 5. CDR3 length: 16 residues. CDR3 protein: CASSLRLAGHTGELFF. The CDR3 DNA follows: TGTGCCAGCAGTTTACGTCTAGCGGGCCACACCGGGGAGCTGTTTTTT.

The V gene is TRBV19, the J gene TRBJ2-1; 16 nucleotides line up with TRBD2. Per germline, CDR1 LNHDA and CDR2 SQIVND (reference sequence). The length of the CDR3 is 19 residues. J lost 6 bases, V lost 2 bases, and 10 bases had no gene match. DNA for the CDR3: TGTGCCAGTAGTATACCCCAGGGACTAGCGGGAGGGCTCGGCAATGAGCAGTTCTTC. It specifies CASSIPQGLAGGLGNEQFF. The complete variable domain, with remaining parts taken from reference TRBV19 and TRBJ2-1, reads DGGITQSPKYLFRKEGQNVTLSCEQNLNHDAMYWYRQDPGQGLRLIYYSQIVNDFQKGDIAEGYSVSREKKESFPLTVTSAQKNPTAFYLCASSIPQGLAGGLGNEQFFGPGTRLTVL.

The rearrangement uses TRBV18 and TRBJ2-1; the D gene is possibly TRBD1 (6 bases). Trimming took off 4 bases at V and 8 bases at J, with 15 bases between the two ends. CDR3 length equals 14 residues. In germline, CDR1 is KGHSH, CDR2 LQKENI. CDR3 loop: CASSRGQEAHEQFF. As DNA, the CDR3 is TGTGCCAGCTCACGGGGACAAGAGGCCCATGAGCAGTTCTTC.

This chain links TRBV25-1 with TRBJ1-1, with a possible D match to TRBD1 (6 bases). The CDR3 runs to 14 residues. Germline CDR1 MGHDK, CDR2 SYGVNS. V lost 3 bases to trimming and J lost 4 bases, with 12 bases between them. In DNA, the CDR3 is TGTGCCAGCAGTGAGAACAGGGATGGCACTGAAGCTTTCTTT. Its protein is CASSENRDGTEAFF.

The rearrangement links TRBV28 to TRBJ1-2; D might be TRBD1 (6 bases). The CDR3 totals 16 residues. V was trimmed by 4 bases and J by 8 bases, leaving 23 bases between them. The V gene's germline CDR1 is MDHEN and CDR2 SYDVKM. CDR3 amino acids: CASSYVDRGTLRGYTF. CDR3 sequence (DNA): TGTGCCAGCAGTTATGTGGACAGAGGCACTTTGAGAGGCTACACCTTC.

V usage is TRBV18 and J usage is TRBJ1-1, with 7 bases aligning to TRBD1. The V gene end was trimmed by 4 bases and the J gene end by 2 bases; junction bases not matched to a gene: 13. CDR1 KGHSH and CDR2 LQKENI come from the germline V gene. The CDR3 runs to 17 residues. CDR3 amino acids: CASSHSNRDRYNTEAFF. The CDR3 nucleotides read TGTGCCAGCTCACACTCAAACCGGGACAGATATAACACTGAAGCTTTCTTT.

The chain combines TRBV10-3 with TRBJ1-6; 8 bases align to TRBD1. Trimming took 6 bases from V and 5 from J; bases not matched to a gene: 9. There are 16 residues in the CDR3. Per the germline V gene, CDR1 is ENHRY and CDR2 is SYGVKD. CDR3: CAISRTGGENNSPLHF. The CDR3 DNA sequence: TGTGCCATCAGCCGAACAGGGGGGGAAAATAATTCACCCCTCCACTTT.

This chain joins TRBV27 and TRBJ2-4, with 8 positions matching TRBD1. CDR1 is MNHEY and CDR2 is SMNVEV in the germline V gene (reference sequence). The J segment lost 0 bases and the V segment lost 3 bases, leaving 10 bases of the junction unmatched. The length of the CDR3 is 18 residues. The chain's CDR3 is CASSLAGGFKLAKNIQYF. The CDR3 nucleotides read TGTGCCAGCAGTTTGGCAGGGGGCTTTAAACTAGCCAAAAACATTCAGTACTTC.

V is TRBV5-1 and J is TRBJ2-5; no clear D gene. Looked up from germline, CDR1 is SGHRS and CDR2 is YFSETQ. V was shortened by 0 bases and J by 5 bases, with 8 bases between the two germline ends. The CDR3 sequence is 13 residues long. The CDR3 sequence is CASSLGPEETQYF. DNA of the CDR3: TGCGCCAGCAGCTTGGGCCCCGAGGAGACCCAGTACTTC.

The genes are TRBV7-8 and TRBJ1-5, with D possibly matching TRBD1 (5 bases). Trimming stripped 5 bases from V and 3 bases from J, with 8 bases between. Per germline, CDR1 SGHVS and CDR2 FQNEAQ. The CDR3 loop spans 13 amino acids. The CDR3 DNA reads TGTGCCAGCAGCCGGGACTTCAATCAGCCCCAGCATTTT. This gives the protein CASSRDFNQPQHF.

The sample holds one count of this clone. The J gene is TRBJ2-6, the V gene TRBV28; D is uncertain. Germline values: CDR1 MDHEN, CDR2 SYDVKM. Trimming removed 2 bases from V and 0 bases from J, with 11 bases in between. This CDR3 region has 17 residues. The CDR3 DNA reads as TGTGCCAGCAGTTTAGATCAAGGCGTCTCTGGGGCCAACGTCCTGACTTTC. This translates into CASSLDQGVSGANVLTF.

The chain carries TRBV7-2 and TRBJ2-2; D unclear. The CDR3 has 11 residues. Per germline, CDR1 SGHTA and CDR2 FQGNSA. The ends were cut back, 7 bases at V and 5 bases at J, with 5 bases in the middle. The chain's CDR3 is CASIITGELFF. The CDR3 nucleotides read TGTGCCAGCATTATTACCGGGGAGCTGTTTTTT. Looking up the rest from reference TRBV7-2 and TRBJ2-2 gives the full variable domain: GAGVSQSPSNKVTEKGKDVELRCDPISGHTALYWYRQSLGQGLEFLIYFQGNSAPDKSGLPSDRFSAERTGGSVSTLTIQRTQQEDSAVYLCASIITGELFFGEGSRLTVL.

V gene TRBV28 combines with J gene TRBJ1-4; 8 nucleotides match TRBD1. The V gene's germline CDR1 is MDHEN and CDR2 SYDVKM. V was clipped by 6 bases and J by 10 bases; unmatched bases: 16. CDR3 size: 16 residues. The CDR3 nucleotides read TGTGCCAGCAGAGTGTTCTCCGGGACAGGCCTTGGAAAACTGTTTTTT. Translated: CASRVFSGTGLGKLFF.

V gene TRBV7-2 combines with J gene TRBJ2-5; no reliable D call. This CDR3 spans 12 amino acids. The germline V gene has CDR1 SGHTA and CDR2 FQGNSA. V lost 3 bases and J 2 bases, leaving 4 bases between the germline ends. CDR3 sequence (DNA): TGTGCCAGCAGCTTTGCACAAGAGACCCAGTACTTC. Protein: CASSFAQETQYF. The whole variable domain, remainder taken from reference TRBV7-2 and TRBJ2-5, is GAGVSQSPSNKVTEKGKDVELRCDPISGHTALYWYRQSLGQGLEFLIYFQGNSAPDKSGLPSDRFSAERTGGSVSTLTIQRTQQEDSAVYLCASSFAQETQYFGPGTRLLVL.

The chain couples TRBV7-2 to TRBJ2-5, with unresolved D. The DNA matches TRBJ2-7 better at its end, which makes the J call doubtful. The germline CDR1 and CDR2 sequences are SGHTA and FQGNSA. The CDR3 spans 15 residues. Written as DNA, the CDR3 is TGTGCCAGCAGCTTAGTTTGGGGTGGGGACTACGAGCAGTACTTC. This translates into CASSLVWGGDYEQYF.

J is TRBJ2-3 and V is TRBV27, with no clear D. Germline loops: CDR1 MNHEY, CDR2 SMNVEV (reference sequence). Trimming removed 7 bases from V and 0 bases from J, with 5 bases in between. This CDR3 has 12 amino acids. The DNA for the CDR3 is TGTGCCAGCATGACTAGCACAGATACGCAGTATTTT. Protein sequence: CASMTSTDTQYF.

V usage is TRBV4-3 and J usage is TRBJ1-6; the D gene is possibly TRBD1 (5 bases). Trimming removed 0 bases from V and 4 bases from J, with 10 bases in between. The CDR3 runs 16 residues. CDR1 LGHNA and CDR2 YSLEER come from the germline V gene. CDR3 in DNA: TGCGCCAGCAGCCAAGATTGGCAGGGATATAATTCACCCCTCCACTTT. Its protein product is CASSQDWQGYNSPLHF.

The V call is TRBV6-6, the J call TRBJ1-2; D is possibly TRBD1 (5 bases). The V end was cut by 5 bases, the J end by 6 bases, with 19 bases between. Germline V gives CDR1 MNHNY, CDR2 SVGAGI (reference sequence). The CDR3 runs to 15 residues. The CDR3: CASSRDRQTTDGYTF. CDR3 DNA sequence: TGTGCCAGCAGTAGGGACCGGCAGACTACGGATGGCTACACCTTC.

On this clone: The same CDR3 arises from other DNA sequences in this sample as well. This sequence joins TRBV5-1 and TRBJ2-3; 11 nucleotides agree with TRBD2. The CDR3 is 17 residues long. Germline V CDR1 and CDR2: SGHRS, YFSETQ. With V trimmed by 3 bases and J by 3 bases, 9 bases remained unmatched. The CDR3 is CASSSGASSGRTDTQYF. The CDR3 DNA follows: TGCGCCAGCAGCTCGGGCGCGTCTAGCGGGAGGACAGATACGCAGTATTTT.

The chain couples TRBV1 to TRBJ1-1. TRBV1 is deemed a pseudogene. The CDR3 has 15 residues. CDR3 loop: CTGSQGMSSSTEAFF. CDR3 sequence (DNA): TGCACCGGCAGCCAAGGAATGTCTTCCTCCACTGAAGCTTTCTTT.

Concerning this clone itself: Other DNA sequences in the same sample also yield this CDR3. CDR3 sequence (DNA): TGTGCCAGCTCACAACAGGGGGACTATGGCTACACCTTC. Its protein is CASSQQGDYGYTF. The genes are TRBV18 and TRBJ1-2; 8 bases agree with TRBD1. CDR1 and CDR2 (germline): KGHSH, LQKENI. CDR3 size: 13 residues. J lost 3 bases, V lost 4 bases, and 1 base had no gene match.

The gene calls are TRBV27 and TRBJ2-1, with a tentative D call TRBD2 (6 bases). The length of the CDR3 is 17 residues. V shed 5 bases and J shed 3 bases, with 20 bases lying between them. Germline assignment: CDR1 MNHEY and CDR2 SMNVEV (reference sequence). The CDR3 DNA is TGTGCCAGCAGTCCCAACCGGGAGCGGAGGTACTACAATGAGCAGTTCTTC. It yields the protein CASSPNRERRYYNEQFF.

The chain couples TRBV14 to TRBJ1-1, with D unresolved. Germline V gene lookup returns CDR1 SGHDN and CDR2 FVKESK. The CDR3 consists of 12 residues. The V gene lost 3 bases and the J gene lost 5 bases, with 7 bases spanning the gap. CDR3: CASSQHLTEAFF. In DNA form, the CDR3 reads TGTGCCAGCAGCCAGCACCTGACTGAAGCTTTCTTT.

The chain carries TRBV7-2 and TRBJ2-1; 7 bases line up with TRBD2. V lost 1 base to trimming and J lost 5 bases; unmatched junction nucleotides: 2. CDR1 is SGHTA, CDR2 FQGNSA, per germline. The length of the CDR3 is 14 residues. The CDR3 DNA sequence: TGTGCCAGCAGCTTAGGGGGACTAAACAATGAGCAGTTCTTC. This gives the protein CASSLGGLNNEQFF. The complete variable domain, with remaining parts taken from reference TRBV7-2 and TRBJ2-1, reads GAGVSQSPSNKVTEKGKDVELRCDPISGHTALYWYRQSLGQGLEFLIYFQGNSAPDKSGLPSDRFSAERTGGSVSTLTIQRTQQEDSAVYLCASSLGGLNNEQFFGPGTRLTVL.

J is TRBJ2-3 and V is TRBV9, with TRBD2 identical over 9 bases. This CDR3 contains 18 residues. CDR1 and CDR2 (germline): SGDLS, YYNGEE. After removal of 0 bases from V and 5 bases from J, the junction contained 13 bases not matched to a gene. The CDR3 DNA reads as TGTGCCAGCAGCGTAGGAGGTAGCGGGAGAGCTTTTCGAGATACGCAGTATTTT. It encodes CASSVGGSGRAFRDTQYF.

The chain employs TRBV11-3 and TRBJ1-1; D not certain. V was cut by 4 bases and J by 4 bases, with 10 bases left in between. There are 13 residues in the CDR3. CDR1 is SGHNT, CDR2 YENEEA, per germline. CDR3 nucleotide sequence: TGTGCCAGCAGCTCCTCTGTGGGCACTGAAGCTTTCTTT. It specifies CASSSSVGTEAFF.

The chain joins TRBV7-7 to TRBJ2-7, with 7 bases matching TRBD2. The trim removed 1 base at V and 6 bases at J, leaving 3 bases unmatched. CDR3 length equals 13 residues. The germline gives CDR1 SSHAT, CDR2 FNYEAQ (reference sequence). The CDR3 DNA is TGTGCCAGCAGCTTAGGGGGGGGTGGCGAGCAGTACTTC. Translating it yields CASSLGGGGEQYF.

J is TRBJ1-2 and V is TRBV6-1; D is possibly TRBD1 (5 bases). The CDR3 length is 14 residues. Germline CDR1 reads MNHNS; CDR2 reads SASEGT. V shed 5 bases and J shed 7 bases, with 17 bases lying between them. CDR3 in amino acids: CASSWGRVPGGYTF. The CDR3 DNA is TGTGCCAGCAGTTGGGGCAGGGTGCCGGGTGGCTACACCTTC.